The T cell receptor (beta chain) described here comes from a study of T cells in Graves' hyperthyroidism and ophthalmopathy. General study findings and limits: Most clonotypes that expanded in the thyroid above 0.001 also showed up in blood.

CDR3 length equals 14 residues. V lost 3 bases, J lost 1 base, and 12 bases lay in between. The germline gives CDR1 SQVTM, CDR2 ANQGSEA. The table lists this clonotype with a count of one. Its antigen remains unknown. Amplification targeted TCR beta CDR3 regions from RNA transcripts. The HTBI primer set drove a first-round RT-PCR of the TCR CDR3. TCRdb re-derived calls from the multiplex PCR reads in MiXCR, one entry per CDR3 protein. The sample has about 760,000 distinct CDR3 sequences; 35% are singletons. Sequenced input: blood. V and J are TRBV29-1 and TRBJ1-1, with a tentative D call TRBD1 (6 bases). The origin of this receptor is a woman aged 40 to 55 with Graves' hyperthyroidism. CDR3 loop: CSVDHRDTNTEAFF. The CDR3 nucleotides are TGCAGCGTTGACCACCGGGACACGAACACTGAAGCTTTCTTT. The full variable domain, completed using reference TRBV29-1 and TRBJ1-1, is SAVISQKPSRDICQRGTSLTIQCQVDSQVTMMFWYRQQPGQSLTLIATANQGSEATYESGFVIDKFPISRPNLTFSTLTVSNMSPEDSSIYLCSVDHRDTNTEAFFGQGTRLTVV.